This T cell receptor beta chain was recovered during a study of cytomegalovirus exposure and HLA in healthy donors. 13 Jbeta primers and 60 Vbeta primers were used for the PCR. The table came from immunoSEQ multiplex PCR; TCRdb's copy has only in-frame clones and leaves some out. This sample carries 150,000 or so clones, 78% of them seen once, and the ten largest clones take 7%. To note about this clone: Its antigen is not known.

Study results and caveats: In vitro assays verified that three CMV-associated chains recognized CMV antigens specifically. The authors later found TCR association rates varying by HLA locus, with DRB1 most and HLA-C fewest. TCR beta chains numbering some 160 were designated cytomegalovirus-associated.

The germline gives CDR1 ENHRY, CDR2 SYGVKD. The CDR3 covers 17 residues. V gave up 5 bases and J gave up 0 bases; unmatched junction bases: 10. The sequencing sample was made of PBMCs. The sequence was collected from a woman between 40 and 55 years old in good health and CMV-seropositive. This chain joins TRBV10-3 and TRBJ1-1; 9 bases fit TRBD1. CDR3 sequence reads: CAISLTGGTVMNTEAFF. The CDR3 coding sequence is TGTGCCATCAGTCTGACAGGGGGGACGGTAATGAACACTGAAGCTTTCTTT.